The clone carrying this TCR beta chain has a handful of counts. Its cognate antigen is unknown. Total RNA, at least 6 micrograms per sample, was extracted from PBMCs. The data were taken from a study of blood T cells in healthy people across ages. Study-level points and caveats: Any changes in expanded clonotypes were possibly confounded, as donor CMV status remained unknown. Compared with aged donors, long-lived donors showed fewer expanded clones, suggesting selection.

Using a J-beta primer mix together with a sample-barcoded 5' primer, a second PCR was run for about 7 to 12 cycles. Every molecule of cDNA carried a tag from a template-switch adaptor with 12 random nucleotides. TCRdb independently ran MiXCR on the 5' RACE reads; one entry per CDR3 protein. The table records 710,000 or so distinct CDR3 sequences, roughly 32% of them present only once. J was trimmed by 15 bases and V by 0 bases; bases with no gene match: 8. The CDR3 totals 13 residues. The germline V gene has CDR1 SGHDT and CDR2 YYEEEE. The receptor was derived from a woman aged 80 or over in good health. Sequencing was performed on blood. J is TRBJ2-1 and V is TRBV5-6; TRBD1 agrees at 8 bases. Here the CDR3 DNA reads TGTGCCAGCAGCTTGGCGGGGACAGGTGTTCCGTTCTTC. Protein: CASSLAGTGVPFF.